A single sample is the source of the 2 T cell receptor beta chains below, sequenced in a study of shared clonotypes between healthy human individuals. Here immunoSEQ multiplex PCR was the method, and the copy in TCRdb shows in-frame clones only, minus some. Of about 1,500,000 clones listed, 96% are singletons. Material for sequencing was naive CD4+ T cells sorted from blood. Subset indicated: CD45RA+ positively selected. Every receptor here comes from a man in his thirties or forties in good health.

This chain links TRBV5-1 with TRBJ2-1, with D unresolved. CDR1 and CDR2 (germline): SGHRS, YFSETQ. Deletions cut 2 bases from V and 2 bases from J, with 11 bases between. This CDR3 has 15 residues. The CDR3: CASSFQGGPYNEQFF. CDR3 bases: TGCGCCAGCAGCTTCCAAGGCGGACCCTACAATGAGCAGTTCTTC.

This clone was recorded once. The chain links TRBV18 to TRBJ2-7; D is possibly TRBD2 (6 bases). V lost 3 bases, J lost 6 bases, and 24 bases lay in between. The CDR3 extends over 17 amino acids. Germline V gene lookup returns CDR1 KGHSH and CDR2 LQKENI. CDR3 region: CASSPLGGGSHPVEQYF. The CDR3 nucleotides are TGTGCCAGCTCACCTCTGGGGGGAGGCAGTCACCCAGTCGAGCAGTACTTC.